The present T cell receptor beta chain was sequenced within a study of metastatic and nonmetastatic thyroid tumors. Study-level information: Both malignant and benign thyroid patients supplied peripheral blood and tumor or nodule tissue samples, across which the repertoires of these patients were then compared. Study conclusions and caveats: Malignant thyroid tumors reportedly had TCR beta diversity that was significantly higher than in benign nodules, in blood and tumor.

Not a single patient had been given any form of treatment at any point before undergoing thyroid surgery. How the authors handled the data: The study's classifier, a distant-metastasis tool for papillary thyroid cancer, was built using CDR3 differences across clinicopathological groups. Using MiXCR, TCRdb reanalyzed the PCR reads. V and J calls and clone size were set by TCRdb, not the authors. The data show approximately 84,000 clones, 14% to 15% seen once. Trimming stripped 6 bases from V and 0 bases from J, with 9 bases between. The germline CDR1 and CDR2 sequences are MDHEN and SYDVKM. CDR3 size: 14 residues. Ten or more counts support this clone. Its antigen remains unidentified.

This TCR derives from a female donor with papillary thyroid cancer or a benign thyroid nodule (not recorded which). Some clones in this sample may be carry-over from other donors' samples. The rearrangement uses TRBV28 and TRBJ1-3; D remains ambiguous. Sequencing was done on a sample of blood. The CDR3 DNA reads TGTGCCAGCAGCGAGAGCGGCTCTGGAAACACCATATATTTT. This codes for CASSESGSGNTIYF.